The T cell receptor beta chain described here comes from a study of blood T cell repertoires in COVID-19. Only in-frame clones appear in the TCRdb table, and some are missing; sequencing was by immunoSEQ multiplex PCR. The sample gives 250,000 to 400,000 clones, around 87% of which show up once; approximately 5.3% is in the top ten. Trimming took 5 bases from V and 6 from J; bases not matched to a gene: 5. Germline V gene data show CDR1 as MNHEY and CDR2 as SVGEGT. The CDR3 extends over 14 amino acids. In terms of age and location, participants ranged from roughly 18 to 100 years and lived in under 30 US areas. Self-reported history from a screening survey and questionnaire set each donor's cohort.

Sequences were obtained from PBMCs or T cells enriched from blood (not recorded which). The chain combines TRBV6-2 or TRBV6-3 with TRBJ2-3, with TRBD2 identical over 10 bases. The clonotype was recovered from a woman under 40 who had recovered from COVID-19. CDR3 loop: CASSIAGGLDTQYF. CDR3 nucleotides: TGTGCCAGCAGTATAGCGGGGGGTCTGGATACGCAGTATTTT.